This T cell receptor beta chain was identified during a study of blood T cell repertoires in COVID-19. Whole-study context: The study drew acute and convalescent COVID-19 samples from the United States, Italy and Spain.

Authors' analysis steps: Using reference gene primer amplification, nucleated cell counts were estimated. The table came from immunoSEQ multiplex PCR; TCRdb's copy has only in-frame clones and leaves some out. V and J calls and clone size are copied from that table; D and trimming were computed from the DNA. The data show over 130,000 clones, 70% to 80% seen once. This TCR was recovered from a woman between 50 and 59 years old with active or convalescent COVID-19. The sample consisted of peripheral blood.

The CDR3 here is CATSTRVATNEKLFF. In nucleotides, the CDR3 is TGTGCCACCAGCACCAGGGTAGCAACTAATGAAAAACTGTTTTTT. The V gene is TRBV15, the J gene TRBJ1-4, with D perhaps matching TRBD1 (5 bases). The CDR3 spans 15 residues. V was shortened by 4 bases and J by 0 bases, with 9 bases between the two germline ends. Germline CDR1 reads LNHNV; CDR2 reads YYDKDF (reference sequence). Together with reference TRBV15 and TRBJ1-4, the CDR3 gives the full variable domain: DAMVIQNPRYQVTQFGKPVTLSCSQTLNHNVMYWYQQKSSQAPKLLFHYYDKDFNNEADTPDNFQSRRPNTSFCFLDIRSPGLGDTAMYLCATSTRVATNEKLFFGSGTQLSVL.